Following are 6 T cell receptor beta chains from one sample sequenced in a study of CD8 T cells in Susac syndrome. Reverse transcription of about 0.5 to 1 ug RNA was performed with random hexamers. TCRdb analysed the immunoSEQ multiplex PCR reads with MiXCR anew, one entry per CDR3 protein. The profile covers approximately 210,000 distinct CDR3 sequences, with about 95% appearing a single time and 0.15% taken by the ten largest. Sequenced input: CD4+ T cells from PBMCs. Receptors were obtained from a human donor with Susac syndrome.

The chain employs TRBV11-3 and TRBJ1-1; TRBD1 matches 7 bases. CDR3 size: 16 residues. J lost 0 bases, V lost 5 bases, and 9 bases had no gene match. Looked up from germline, CDR1 is SGHNT and CDR2 is YENEEA. The CDR3 DNA reads as TGTGCCAGCAGCCTTCGTTCCGGGACAGTGAACACTGAAGCTTTCTTT. Protein sequence: CASSLRSGTVNTEAFF.

This clonotype was counted between two and nine times. The chain employs TRBV28 and TRBJ2-2; D not certain. The CDR3 is 13 residues long. Trimming stripped 1 base from V and 4 bases from J, with 4 bases between. Germline V gene data show CDR1 as MDHEN and CDR2 as SYDVKM. CDR3 DNA sequence: TGTGCCAGCAGTTTATTCGGCACCGGGGAGCTGTTTTTT. Its translation: CASSLFGTGELFF.

V gene TRBV29-1 combines with J gene TRBJ2-5; tentatively, D is TRBD1 (6 bases). Trimming cost V 5 bases and J 5 bases, with 12 bases left between them. Per germline, CDR1 SQVTM and CDR2 ANQGSEA. CDR3 length: 12 amino acids. This CDR3 reads CSVYRVAETQYF. The CDR3 nucleotides read TGCAGCGTTTACAGGGTCGCGGAGACCCAGTACTTC.

The rearrangement uses TRBV5-4 and TRBJ2-3; D is undetermined. Trimming left V 3 bases short and J 4 bases short, with 9 bases between. Germline values: CDR1 SGHNT, CDR2 YYREEE (reference sequence). CDR3 length: 13 amino acids. The CDR3 bases are TGTGCCAGCAGCTCGTTTTCGGCAGATACGCAGTATTTT. It yields the protein CASSSFSADTQYF.

The genes are TRBV28 and TRBJ2-7, with TRBD1 matching over 7 bases. V lost 10 bases, J lost 2 bases, and 8 bases stayed unmatched. The CDR3 is made up of 13 amino acids. The germline V gene has CDR1 MDHEN and CDR2 SYDVKM. The chain's CDR3 is CATSRGQPYEQYF. The CDR3 coding sequence is TGTGCCACCTCCCGGGGACAGCCCTACGAGCAGTACTTC.

The chain combines TRBV7-2 with TRBJ2-3, with D uncertain. There are 15 residues in the CDR3. Germline CDR1 and CDR2: SGHTA and FQGNSA. Between the trimmed V and J ends, which lost 7 bases and 7 bases, there was a span of 21 bases. CDR3 sequence (DNA): TGTGCCAGCACCTACTTCCTGGCGCTGGCACATACGCAGTATTTT. This encodes CASTYFLALAHTQYF.